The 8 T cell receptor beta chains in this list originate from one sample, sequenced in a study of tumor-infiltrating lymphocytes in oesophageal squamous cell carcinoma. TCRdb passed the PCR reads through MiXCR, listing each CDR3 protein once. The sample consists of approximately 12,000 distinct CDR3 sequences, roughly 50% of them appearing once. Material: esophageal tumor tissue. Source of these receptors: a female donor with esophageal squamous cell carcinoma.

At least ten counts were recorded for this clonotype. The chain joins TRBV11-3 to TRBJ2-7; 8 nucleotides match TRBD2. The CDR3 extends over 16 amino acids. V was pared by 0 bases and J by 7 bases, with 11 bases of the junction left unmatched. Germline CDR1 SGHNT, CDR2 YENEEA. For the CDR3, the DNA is TGTGCCAGCAGCTTAGATGGGACTAGTGGCTACAATGAGCAGTACTTC. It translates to CASSLDGTSGYNEQYF.

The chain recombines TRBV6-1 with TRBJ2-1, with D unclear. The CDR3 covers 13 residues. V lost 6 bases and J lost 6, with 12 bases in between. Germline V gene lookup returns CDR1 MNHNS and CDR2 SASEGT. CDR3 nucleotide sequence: TGTGCCAGCAGAATCGGACGTTTCAATGAGCAGTTCTTC. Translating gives CASRIGRFNEQFF.

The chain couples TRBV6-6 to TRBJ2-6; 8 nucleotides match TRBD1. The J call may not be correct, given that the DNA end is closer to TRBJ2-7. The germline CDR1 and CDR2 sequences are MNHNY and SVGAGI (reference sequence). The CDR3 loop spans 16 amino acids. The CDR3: CASSYSKVGQGYEQYF. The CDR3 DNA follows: TGTGCCAGCAGTTACTCGAAAGTTGGACAGGGCTACGAGCAGTACTTC.

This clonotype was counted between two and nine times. The CDR3 nucleotides read TGTGCCAGCAACCCTCCCCCAGGGGTAGGCTACACCTTC. This gives the protein CASNPPPGVGYTF. The chain links TRBV28 to TRBJ2-4, with D maybe TRBD1 (6 bases). The J call may be incorrect, as the DNA end agrees better with TRBJ1-2. This CDR3 spans 13 amino acids. Germline CDR1 MDHEN, CDR2 SYDVKM.

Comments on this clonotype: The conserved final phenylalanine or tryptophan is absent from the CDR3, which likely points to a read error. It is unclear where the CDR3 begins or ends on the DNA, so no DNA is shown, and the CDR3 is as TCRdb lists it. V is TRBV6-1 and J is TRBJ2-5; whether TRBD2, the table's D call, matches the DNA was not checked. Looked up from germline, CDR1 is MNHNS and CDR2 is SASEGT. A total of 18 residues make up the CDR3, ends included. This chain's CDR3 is CASSEGWGGSSYEQYFGN.

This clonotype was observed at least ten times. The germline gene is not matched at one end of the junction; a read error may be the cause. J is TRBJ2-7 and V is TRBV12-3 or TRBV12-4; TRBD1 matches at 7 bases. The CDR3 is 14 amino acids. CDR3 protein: CASSFEDRDSPLHF. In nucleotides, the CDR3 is TGTGCCAGCAGTTTCGAAGACAGGGATTCACCCCTCCACTTC.

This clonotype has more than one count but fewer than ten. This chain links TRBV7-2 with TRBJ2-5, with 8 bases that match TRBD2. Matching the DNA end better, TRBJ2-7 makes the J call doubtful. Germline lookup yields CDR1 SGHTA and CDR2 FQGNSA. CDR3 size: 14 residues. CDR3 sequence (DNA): TGTGCCAGCAGCTTACGGGGGGGAACCTACGAGCAGTACTTC. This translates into CASSLRGGTYEQYF.

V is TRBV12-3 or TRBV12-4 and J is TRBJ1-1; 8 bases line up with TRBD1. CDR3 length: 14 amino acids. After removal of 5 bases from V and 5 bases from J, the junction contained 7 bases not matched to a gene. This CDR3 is CASSTQTGGTEAFF. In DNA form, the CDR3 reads TGTGCCAGCAGTACCCAAACAGGGGGGACTGAAGCTTTCTTT.